The T cell receptor beta chain described here comes from a study of regulatory T cells in long-lasting Graves disease. Time point here: newly diagnosed GD, antithyroid drugs for less than 3 months. The TCR library was made from RNA extracted from PBMCs. Arm-PCR of CDR3 regions and iRepertoire HTBI primers were used to build TCR beta libraries. MiXCR, run by TCRdb on the multiplex PCR reads, gives a single entry per CDR3 protein. The repertoire holds around 420,000 distinct CDR3 sequences, with 15% to 18% as singletons. CDR3 length equals 17 residues. CDR1 and CDR2 (germline): SGHDT, YYEEEE. The ends lost 6 bases at V and 3 bases at J; junction bases unmatched: 13. Ten or more counts support this clonotype.

The chain couples TRBV5-6 to TRBJ2-3; 10 bases are shared with TRBD2. The source of this sequence is a female donor with Graves disease. This specimen consisted of peripheral blood mononuclear cells (PBMCs), obtained at new diagnosis, from a patient treated with antithyroid drugs. The CDR3 loop reads CASNLLRSGGATDTQYF. DNA for the CDR3: TGTGCCAGCAACCTCCTAAGGAGCGGGGGGGCGACAGATACGCAGTATTTT.